This TCR beta chain was captured in a study of OX40 agonist ivuxolimab in advanced cancers. As for the study in general: In three patients, partial responses were observed, one with hepatocellular carcinoma and two with cutaneous melanoma. Study findings and constraints: Clonal expansion in partial responders at 0.1-3.0 mg/kg ranked among the lowest. Some nonresponders also had low normalized T-cell clonal expansion. At 0.1 to 3.0 mg/kg and by week 6, clonal expansion occurred in CD4+ and CD8+ blood T cells.

To note about this clone: What it binds is unknown.

Sequenced by immunoSEQ multiplex PCR; TCRdb stores in-frame clones only, minus some. The top ten hold about 1.2% of the sample, which has about 50,000 clones, roughly 77% seen once. The receptor comes from an adult with an advanced solid tumor such as melanoma, head and neck, liver or kidney cancer. Here the sequenced sample was CD4+ or CD8+ T cells sorted from blood, taken in a trial of the OX40 agonist ivuxolimab.

CDR3 sequence reads: CSGYQYETQYF. DNA for the CDR3: TGCAGTGGTTACCAGTATGAGACCCAGTACTTC. The chain couples TRBV20-1 to TRBJ2-5, with D unresolved. Trimming stripped 7 bases from V and 5 bases from J, with 11 bases between. CDR1 and CDR2 (germline): DFQATT, SNEGSKA (reference sequence). CDR3 length equals 11 residues.